Listed below are T cell receptor beta chains from one sample, sequenced in a study of Ad26.COV2.S vaccination and SARS-CoV-2 variants. Method: immunoSEQ multiplex PCR; TCRdb's copy keeps in-frame clones and lacks some. The profile shows 350,000 to 550,000 clones, roughly nine tenths of them singletons. Sequences were derived from peripheral blood, sampled in a trial of Ad26.COV2.S vaccine versus placebo. The receptors were sampled from a person aged 18 to 59 who received the Ad26.COV2.S COVID-19 vaccine or a placebo. The CDR3 runs from the conserved cysteine through the conserved F or W. The D gene is left open where the match is weak. The size entry is marked missing in some rows and otherwise reads once, few, many or a size class.

>-|TRBJ1-5|15|-|TRBV28
TGTGCCAGCAGTTCCCCAGACCCCCTTCATCAGCCCCAGCATTTT
CASSSPDPLHQPQHF
>-|TRBJ1-1|15|-|TRBV28
TGTGCCAGCGGTCCCCTGTTAGTTCGGCAGGGAGAGGCTTTCTTT
CASGPLLVRQGEAFF
>-|TRBJ2-7|14|-|TRBV7-3
TGTGCCAGCAGCTTAATCGAGGGCGGGGACGAGCAGTACTTC
CASSLIEGGDEQYF
>-|TRBJ2-1|15|-|TRBV7-2
TGTGCCAGCAGCTTAGTCGAGGTAGGATCCAATGAGCAGTTCTTC
CASSLVEVGSNEQFF
>-|TRBJ2-1|17|-|TRBV28
TGTGCCAGCAGTTTTGGGTTTAGTTTGGGTAGTTGGAATGAGCAGTTCTTC
CASSFGFSLGSWNEQFF
>TRBD1|TRBJ1-4|13|-|TRBV10-3
TGTGCCATCAGTGGGACAGGGAGCGAAAAACTGTTTTTT
CAISGTGSEKLFF
>-|TRBJ2-1|12|-|TRBV29-1
TGCAGCGTTGATTCCGGTTACAATGAGCAGTTCTTC
CSVDSGYNEQFF
>-|TRBJ2-2|14|-|TRBV11-2
TGTGCCAGCAGCCCCGTCCGGAACACCGGGGAGCTGTTTTTT
CASSPVRNTGELFF
>-|TRBJ1-5|14|-|TRBV28
TGTGCCAGCAGTTTACTTCGGAACAATCAGCCCCAGCATTTT
CASSLLRNNQPQHF
>-|TRBJ2-3|16|-|TRBV5-1
TGCGCCAGCAGCTTGGCGGGGGTAGCAGAGGCAGATACGCAGTATTTT
CASSLAGVAEADTQYF
>TRBD1|TRBJ1-6|14|-|TRBV5-4
TGTGCCAGCAGCTGGGACAGGGGTAATTCACCCCTCCACTTT
CASSWDRGNSPLHF
>TRBD2|TRBJ2-5|15|once|TRBV6-2/TRBV6-3
TGTGCCAGCAGTCGCAGCGGGAGGGTTCAAGAGACCCAGTACTTC
CASSRSGRVQETQYF
>-|TRBJ1-4|16|-|TRBV4-3
TGCGCCAGCAGCCAAGCCTTGGGTGTACCCAATGAAAAACTGTTTTTT
CASSQALGVPNEKLFF
>-|TRBJ1-2|13|-|TRBV14
TGTGCCAGCAGCCAAGAAAGGGGTTATGGCTACACCTTC
CASSQERGYGYTF
>-|TRBJ2-2|15|-|TRBV2
TGTGCCAGCAGTGAATGGGGCAGCTACACCGGGGAGCTGTTTTTT
CASSEWGSYTGELFF
>-|TRBJ2-5|14|-|TRBV5-1
TGCGCCAGCAGCGCCGGTGCGGCAGGGGAGACCCAGTACTTC
CASSAGAAGETQYF
>-|TRBJ1-1|14|-|TRBV7-3
TGTGCCAGCAGCAGGGACGGGCAGAACACTGAAGCTTTCTTT
CASSRDGQNTEAFF
>-|TRBJ2-2|16|-|TRBV7-7
TGTGCTAGCAGCTCTTTGGGACACACGAACACCGGGGAGCTGTTTTTT
CASSSLGHTNTGELFF
>-|TRBJ1-1|15|-|TRBV3-1/TRBV3-2
TGTGCCAGCAGCCAAGTTGGAGGAACGAACACTGAAGCTTTCTTT
CASSQVGGTNTEAFF
>-|TRBJ1-5|15|-|TRBV6-2/TRBV6-3
TGTGCCAGCAGCGAACTGAACGGGCACCATCAGCCCCAGCATTTT
CASSELNGHHQPQHF
>TRBD2|TRBJ2-5|18|-|TRBV11-2
TGTGCCAGCAGCTTAGGGACTAGCGGGACCTTAATGGGAGAGACCCAGTACTTC
CASSLGTSGTLMGETQYF
>TRBD2|TRBJ2-3|15|-|TRBV18
TGTGCCAGCTCACCCATAGCGGGAGGCACAGATACGCAGTATTTT
CASSPIAGGTDTQYF
>-|TRBJ1-5|13|once|TRBV28
TGTGCCAGCACCGCAGGGGATCTGCGGCCCCAGCATTTT
CASTAGDLRPQHF
>TRBD2|TRBJ2-3|19|-|TRBV7-2
TGTGCCAGCAGCGATACCAAATGGGGACTAGCGGGCCCCACAGATACGCAGTATTTT
CASSDTKWGLAGPTDTQYF
>-|TRBJ2-5|11|-|TRBV6-5
TGTGCCAGCAGTTACAGTGGGACCCAGTACTTC
CASSYSGTQYF
>-|TRBJ2-5|11|-|TRBV6-2/TRBV6-3
TGTGCCAGCAGTGACCAAGAGACCCAGTACTTC
CASSDQETQYF
>-|TRBJ2-3|14|-|TRBV5-1
TGCGCCAGCAGCTTGGTACTCAACACAGATACGCAGTATTTT
CASSLVLNTDTQYF
>-|TRBJ2-6|15|-|TRBV11-2
TGTGCCAGCAGCCCCCGAGGGGGGCGCACCAACGTCCTGACTTTC
CASSPRGGRTNVLTF
>-|TRBJ2-1|11|once|TRBV29-1
TGCAGCGTTGTTGGGGACAATGAGCAGTTCTTC
CSVVGDNEQFF
>-|TRBJ1-2|14|-|TRBV5-8
TGTGCCAGCAGCTTGGGAGGGGTCCTCTATGGCTACACCTTC
CASSLGGVLYGYTF
>-|TRBJ2-5|11|-|TRBV5-6
TGTGCCAGCAGCCGGGGGGAGACCCAGTACTTC
CASSRGETQYF
>-|TRBJ2-1|14|-|TRBV27
TGTGCCAGCAGTCCCTGGGGGGAGCCGGGAGAGTCGTTCTTC
CASSPWGEPGESFF
>TRBD1|TRBJ2-7|14|-|TRBV5-1
TGCGCCAGCAGCTTCGACAGGGCTACCTACGAGCAGTACTTC
CASSFDRATYEQYF
>-|TRBJ1-6|16|-|TRBV3-1/TRBV3-2
TGTGCCAGCAGCATGCAGAGAAGCTCCTATAATTCACCCCTCCACTTT
CASSMQRSSYNSPLHF
>TRBD1|TRBJ2-1|13|-|TRBV12-3/TRBV12-4
TGTGCCAGCAGTCGACAGGGTTCGGATGAGCAGTTCTTC
CASSRQGSDEQFF
>TRBD1|TRBJ2-1|15|-|TRBV13
TGTGCCAGCAGCTTGACGGACAGGGGGTTTGGTGAGCAGTTCTTC
CASSLTDRGFGEQFF
>-|TRBJ1-2|13|once|TRBV6-6
TGTGCCAGCAGCGAGCCAGGGGTTCGTGGCTACACCTTC
CASSEPGVRGYTF
>-|TRBJ1-5|11|once|TRBV6-5
TGTGCCAGTATGCTAGGTCAGCCCCAGCATTTT
CASMLGQPQHF
>-|TRBJ1-2|16|-|TRBV5-1
TGCGCCAGCAGCTTCGATAGCCCAGCCATATACTATGGCTACACCTTC
CASSFDSPAIYYGYTF
>-|TRBJ2-2|16|-|TRBV25-1
TGTGCCAGCAGTAAGACCCGGGACTTCTACACCGGGGAGCTGTTTTTT
CASSKTRDFYTGELFF
>TRBD2|TRBJ2-3|16|-|TRBV30
TGTGCCTGGAGTGTGGGACTAACCTTATTCACAGATACGCAGTATTTT
CAWSVGLTLFTDTQYF
>-|TRBJ1-5|13|-|TRBV12-3/TRBV12-4
TGTGCCAGCAGTTTAGCGAGTTTTCAGCCCCAGCATTTT
CASSLASFQPQHF
>-|TRBJ2-3|14|-|TRBV7-3
TGTGCCAGCAGCTTAATGGGGGCGCGGGATACGCAGTATTTT
CASSLMGARDTQYF
>TRBD1|TRBJ1-3|15|-|TRBV15
TGTGCCACCAGCCTCCAGGGGGCAGGCGGAAACACCATATATTTT
CATSLQGAGGNTIYF
>TRBD1|TRBJ1-2|13|-|TRBV18
TGTGCCAGCTCACTGGACAGGGACTATGGCTACACCTTC
CASSLDRDYGYTF
>-|TRBJ1-1|15|-|TRBV7-2
TGTGCCAGCAGCTTATGGGGCGGGAGGAACACTGAAGCTTTCTTT
CASSLWGGRNTEAFF
>TRBD1|TRBJ1-2|15|once|TRBV5-5
TGTGCCAGCAGCTTGGATGGGGGGACAGAGAACGGCTACACCTTC
CASSLDGGTENGYTF
>-|TRBJ1-1|16|-|TRBV19
TGTGCCAGTAGTATCGGTTCAGGGAGAATGAACACTGAAGCTTTCTTT
CASSIGSGRMNTEAFF
>-|TRBJ2-7|13|once|TRBV4-3
TGCGCCAGCAGCCAAGCCTCTCCGGGCGAGCAGTACTTC
CASSQASPGEQYF
>-|TRBJ1-1|13|-|TRBV28
TGTGCCAGCAGTATCTCCAGCGGAACTGAAGCTTTCTTT
CASSISSGTEAFF
>-|TRBJ2-5|15|-|TRBV11-3
TGTGCCAGCAGCTTAGGGGGTGGGCCCGAAGAGACCCAGTACTTC
CASSLGGGPEETQYF
>-|TRBJ2-2|12|-|TRBV3-1/TRBV3-2
TGTGCCAGCAGCCATAGAACCGGGGAGCTGTTTTTT
CASSHRTGELFF
>TRBD2|TRBJ2-7|15|few|TRBV18
TGTGCCAGCTCACTACTAGCGGGGGACTTATACGAGCAGTACTTC
CASSLLAGDLYEQYF
>-|TRBJ1-5|17|-|TRBV7-2
TGTGCCAGCAGCTTAGGTGGCAGTCGGTATAGCAATCAGCCCCAGCATTTT
CASSLGGSRYSNQPQHF
>TRBD2|TRBJ2-1|17|once|TRBV9
TGTGCCAGCAGCGTCTCGTCGGGTACTAGCGGATACAATGAGCAGTTCTTC
CASSVSSGTSGYNEQFF
>TRBD2|TRBJ2-1|15|-|TRBV5-6
TGTGCCAGCAGCTTGGCCCCTTCTCCGGGAGGGGAGCAGTTCTTC
CASSLAPSPGGEQFF
>-|TRBJ2-5|12|-|TRBV27
TGTGCCAGCAGTTTTCGCCAGGGGACCCAGTACTTC
CASSFRQGTQYF